These 11 T cell receptor beta chains originate from one sample sequenced in a study of blood T cell repertoires in COVID-19. TCRdb keeps only in-frame clones here, not all; method: immunoSEQ multiplex PCR. The sample carries approximately 390,000 clones, around 87% recorded once. Material: peripheral blood. The receptors originated from a woman aged 55-70 years with COVID-19, enrolled during active disease.

This chain connects TRBV19 to TRBJ2-1, with 10 bases that match TRBD1. Trimming took 4 bases from V and 8 from J; bases not matched to a gene: 5. From germline, CDR1 is LNHDA and CDR2 SQIVND (reference sequence). This CDR3 spans 14 amino acids. In nucleotides, the CDR3 is TGTGCCAGTAGTACAAGACAGGGGGCCCATGAGCAGTTCTTC. This encodes CASSTRQGAHEQFF.

The chain uses TRBV27 and TRBJ2-3; the match to TRBD2 covers 8 bases. J was trimmed by 0 bases and V by 8 bases; bases with no gene match: 7. The CDR3 extends over 15 amino acids. In germline, CDR1 is MNHEY, CDR2 SMNVEV (reference sequence). The CDR3 region is CASGEAGGSTDTQYF. DNA of the CDR3: TGTGCCAGCGGAGAGGCGGGGGGTAGCACAGATACGCAGTATTTT.

This clone was observed a handful of times. The rearrangement joins TRBV19 to TRBJ1-1; D is undetermined. The germline V gene has CDR1 LNHDA and CDR2 SQIVND (reference sequence). The V and J ends lost 3 bases and 8 bases respectively, with 13 bases between them. This CDR3 has 13 residues. CDR3 bases: TGTGCCAGTAGTATGGGCCCCGGCAGCGAAGCTTTCTTT. This codes for CASSMGPGSEAFF.

The V and J genes are TRBV7-9 and TRBJ1-2, with 7 nucleotides matching TRBD1. Germline V gives CDR1 SEHNR, CDR2 FQNEAQ (reference sequence). The CDR3 covers 15 residues. Germline trimming cut 3 bases from V and 7 bases from J; bases unmatched to any gene: 11. CDR3 in DNA: TGTGCCAGCAGCTTTTTCCCACAGGGGTCGGGTGGCTACACCTTC. Protein sequence: CASSFFPQGSGGYTF.

The V call is TRBV5-1, the J call TRBJ2-3; TRBD2 matches at 11 bases. Germline CDR1 is SGHRS and CDR2 is YFSETQ. V lost 0 bases, J lost 1 base, and 7 bases stayed unmatched. The CDR3 sequence is 18 residues long. DNA for the CDR3: TGCGCCAGCAGCTTGGGGCTAGCGGGGGGCTGGGGCACAGATACGCAGTATTTT. Encoded protein: CASSLGLAGGWGTDTQYF.

The CDR3: CASSRLFGLTDTQYF. CDR3 nucleotide sequence: TGCGCCAGCAGCCGTTTGTTTGGGCTCACAGATACGCAGTATTTT. V and J are TRBV5-1 and TRBJ2-3; no firm D call. This CDR3 is built from 15 residues. Germline CDR1 and CDR2: SGHRS and YFSETQ. V lost 4 bases and J 2 bases, leaving 14 bases between the germline ends.

The chain combines TRBV3-1 (or the pseudogene TRBV3-2) with TRBJ1-6; D not certain. The CDR3 is 14 residues long. Trimming stripped 4 bases from V and 7 bases from J, with 11 bases between. Per the germline V gene, CDR1 is LGHDT and CDR2 is YNNKEL (reference sequence). In DNA form, the CDR3 reads TGTGCCAGCAGCCCCAGAGGCGGGAATTCACCCCTCCACTTT. It encodes CASSPRGGNSPLHF.

This chain connects TRBV7-9 to TRBJ1-2, with a weak D call TRBD1 (5 bases). CDR1 SEHNR and CDR2 FQNEAQ come from the germline V gene (reference sequence). The V gene lost 5 bases and the J gene lost 3 bases, with 13 bases spanning the gap. The CDR3 contains 14 residues. In nucleotides, the CDR3 is TGTGCCAGCAGCGTGACAGCAATTCACTATGGCTACACCTTC. Translating it yields CASSVTAIHYGYTF.

The V and J genes are TRBV6-5 and TRBJ2-3; 9 nucleotides match TRBD1. This CDR3 contains 15 residues. Germline assignment: CDR1 MNHEY and CDR2 SVGAGI. V was clipped by 2 bases and J by 6 bases; unmatched bases: 6. The chain's CDR3 is CASSYGTGKGDTQYF. CDR3 sequence (DNA): TGTGCCAGCAGTTACGGGACAGGGAAAGGGGATACGCAGTATTTT.

The V gene is TRBV5-5, the J gene TRBJ1-4, with D maybe TRBD1 (5 bases). V was clipped by 6 bases and J by 0 bases, with 12 bases between them. In germline, CDR1 is SGHKS, CDR2 YYEKEE (reference sequence). The CDR3 has 15 residues. The CDR3 nucleotides read TGTGCCAGCACCCTGACAGTCGCAACTAATGAAAAACTGTTTTTT. It encodes CASTLTVATNEKLFF.

The chain recombines TRBV5-1 with TRBJ2-1; 9 bases are a match to TRBD1. This CDR3 is built from 16 residues. Germline V gene data show CDR1 as SGHRS and CDR2 as YFSETQ. Trimming at V came to 4 bases and at J to 9 bases, leaving 14 bases not matched to a gene. CDR3 DNA sequence: TGCGCCAGCAGCCACGGGACAGGGTACCCCTGGGGTGAGCAGTTCTTC. It specifies CASSHGTGYPWGEQFF.